One and the same sample provided the 15 T cell receptor beta chains below, sequenced in a study of cytomegalovirus exposure and HLA in healthy donors. This PCR relied on a set of 60 Vbeta primers and 13 Jbeta primers. Generated by immunoSEQ multiplex PCR, the TCRdb table keeps only in-frame clones and is missing some. The data contain about 150,000 clones, under 90% of them singletons. The sample taken for sequencing was PBMCs. The source is a boy between 2 and 15 years old in good health and CMV-seronegative.

V is TRBV7-3 and J is TRBJ2-3, with TRBD2 identical over 7 bases. V shed 5 bases and J 0 bases; nucleotides not matched to a gene: 5. The CDR3 is made up of 15 amino acids. The germline V gene encodes CDR1 SGHTA and CDR2 FQGTGA. In nucleotides, the CDR3 is TGTGCCAGCAGCCTCCAAGCGGGAAGCACAGATACGCAGTATTTT. Residues: CASSLQAGSTDTQYF.

This rearrangement joins TRBV5-4 to TRBJ2-7, with 9 positions matching TRBD2. V lost 0 bases and J lost 2; bases outside the gene matches: 3. Looked up from germline, CDR1 is SGHNT and CDR2 is YYREEE (reference sequence). This CDR3 comprises 15 residues. CDR3 amino acids: CASSLELAGPYEQYF. The DNA of the CDR3 is TGTGCCAGCAGCTTGGAACTAGCGGGCCCCTACGAGCAGTACTTC. Looking up the rest from reference TRBV5-4 and TRBJ2-7 gives the full variable domain: ETGVTQSPTHLIKTRGQQVTLRCSSQSGHNTVSWYQQALGQGPQFIFQYYREEENGRGNFPPRFSGLQFPNYSSELNVNALELDDSALYLCASSLELAGPYEQYFGPGTRLTVT.

The V gene is TRBV28, the J gene TRBJ2-5; D perhaps matches TRBD2 (6 bases). The germline V gene encodes CDR1 MDHEN and CDR2 SYDVKM. The CDR3 totals 16 residues. V was pared by 1 base and J by 5 bases, with 17 bases between. CDR3 amino acids: CASSLFRTTDRETQYF. DNA of the CDR3: TGTGCCAGCAGTTTATTCCGGACTACGGATCGGGAGACCCAGTACTTC.

The chain carries TRBV14 and TRBJ2-1; 7 bases are a match to TRBD2. CDR1 SGHDN and CDR2 FVKESK come from the germline V gene. The CDR3 contains 16 residues. V gave up 2 bases and J gave up 9 bases; unmatched junction bases: 13. CDR3 residues: CASSQWAGAKDTEQFF. The DNA of the CDR3 is TGTGCCAGCAGCCAATGGGCGGGAGCTAAGGATACTGAGCAGTTCTTC.

V is TRBV6-1 and J is TRBJ2-1; 8 nucleotides match TRBD2. V was pared by 3 bases and J by 2 bases, with 6 bases of the junction left unmatched. The CDR3 length is 16 residues. CDR1 MNHNS and CDR2 SASEGT come from the germline V gene. This CDR3 reads CASSDPGTRPYNEQFF. The CDR3 coding sequence is TGTGCCAGCAGTGATCCCGGGACTAGACCCTACAATGAGCAGTTCTTC.

The J gene is TRBJ2-2, the V gene TRBV2, with 7 bases matching TRBD2. J gave up 1 base and V 8 bases, and 4 bases lay outside the gene matches. The germline gives CDR1 SNHLY, CDR2 FYNNEI. The CDR3 is 14 amino acids. CDR3 loop: CASSPSGNTGELFF. The CDR3 nucleotides are TGTGCCAGCTCCCCTAGCGGGAACACCGGGGAGCTGTTTTTT.

The chain uses TRBV27 and TRBJ1-1; D remains unclear. This CDR3 is built from 14 residues. In germline, CDR1 is MNHEY, CDR2 SMNVEV (reference sequence). Trimming pared 8 bases from V and 1 base from J, leaving 14 bases between. CDR3 loop: CASSAGAPNTEAFF. The CDR3 nucleotides are TGTGCCAGCTCGGCAGGCGCCCCGAACACTGAAGCTTTCTTT.

The rearrangement joins TRBV27 to TRBJ1-2; 8 bases fit TRBD1. The germline V gene encodes CDR1 MNHEY and CDR2 SMNVEV (reference sequence). This CDR3 contains 13 residues. The V and J ends lost 2 bases and 6 bases, in that order; junction bases with no gene match: 2. This CDR3 is CASSLTTGDGYTF. The CDR3 DNA follows: TGTGCCAGCAGTTTAACGACAGGGGATGGCTACACCTTC.

V usage is TRBV9 and J usage is TRBJ1-6; a weak D match, TRBD1 (6 bases). Per germline, CDR1 SGDLS and CDR2 YYNGEE. This CDR3 has 15 residues. V lost 0 bases and J 9 bases, leaving 13 bases between the germline ends. CDR3 amino acids: CASSVEGRGVSPLHF. In nucleotides, the CDR3 is TGTGCCAGCAGCGTAGAGGGCAGGGGTGTTTCACCCCTCCACTTT.

A single count supports this clone. J is TRBJ2-7 and V is TRBV28; 7 positions agree with TRBD1. Germline V gene sequence: CDR1 MDHEN, CDR2 SYDVKM. Trimming at V came to 5 bases and at J to 0 bases, leaving 10 bases not matched to a gene. The CDR3 runs 16 residues. The CDR3, as DNA: TGTGCCAGCAGTGAGATAGCCGGGACAGACTCCTACGAGCAGTACTTC. Amino acids: CASSEIAGTDSYEQYF. Together with reference TRBV28 and TRBJ2-7, the CDR3 gives the full variable domain: DVKVTQSSRYLVKRTGEKVFLECVQDMDHENMFWYRQDPGLGLRLIYFSYDVKMKEKGDIPEGYSVSREKKERFSLILESASTNQTSMYLCASSEIAGTDSYEQYFGPGTRLTVT.

This chain uses TRBV11-2 with TRBJ2-3; TRBD1 aligns across 9 bases. The V segment lost 1 base and the J segment 4 bases; nucleotides outside the gene matches: 9. Germline CDR1 and CDR2: SGHAT and FQNNGV. This CDR3 has 17 residues. DNA for the CDR3: TGTGCCAGCAGCTTAGGGGACAGGGTCAGGTTCCCAGATACGCAGTATTTT. It translates to CASSLGDRVRFPDTQYF. Combining the CDR3 with reference TRBV11-2 and TRBJ2-3 gives the whole variable domain EAGVAQSPRYKIIEKRQSVAFWCNPISGHATLYWYQQILGQGPKLLIQFQNNGVVDDSQLPKDRFSAERLKGVDSTLKIQPAKLEDSAVYLCASSLGDRVRFPDTQYFGPGTRLTVL.

CDR3 protein: CASSLVSIYWSSYNEQFF. CDR3 nucleotides: TGTGCCAGCAGCTTAGTTAGTATTTACTGGAGCTCCTACAATGAGCAGTTCTTC. The chain is built from TRBV11-3 and TRBJ2-1; no firm D call. Trimming pared 1 base from V and 0 bases from J, leaving 16 bases between. Germline loops: CDR1 SGHNT, CDR2 YENEEA. The CDR3 loop spans 18 amino acids.

Note on this clone: Other DNA sequences within the sample encode an identical CDR3. The gene calls are TRBV2 and TRBJ1-5, with 9 bases identical to TRBD1. The CDR3 spans 18 residues. Looked up from germline, CDR1 is SNHLY and CDR2 is FYNNEI. The junction had 14 bases not matched to a gene; V was cut back by 6 bases and J by 2 bases. CDR3 nucleotides: TGTGCCAGCAGCGGACCCGGGACAGGGATCACAGGCAATCAGCCCCAGCATTTT. Translated: CASSGPGTGITGNQPQHF. Full variable domain (missing parts from reference TRBV2 and TRBJ1-5): EPEVTQTPSHQVTQMGQEVILRCVPISNHLYFYWYRQILGQKVEFLVSFYNNEISEKSEIFDDQFSVERPDGSNFTLKIRSTKLEDSAMYFCASSGPGTGITGNQPQHFGDGTRLSIL.

The rearrangement links TRBV5-4 to TRBJ2-3; TRBD2 might be the D (5 bases). Between the trimmed V and J ends, which lost 0 bases and 7 bases, there was a span of 12 bases. Germline V gene sequence: CDR1 SGHNT, CDR2 YYREEE (reference sequence). The CDR3 consists of 14 residues. The CDR3 coding sequence is TGTGCCAGCAGCTTGGGAGGGCCTGTGAATACGCAGTATTTT. It yields the protein CASSLGGPVNTQYF.

The V and J genes are TRBV5-1 and TRBJ2-1; D is undetermined. V was cut by 2 bases and J by 5 bases, with 2 bases left in between. CDR1 is SGHRS, CDR2 YFSETQ, per germline. The CDR3 spans 11 residues. CDR3 loop: CASSFNNEQFF. For the CDR3, the DNA is TGCGCCAGCAGCTTCAACAATGAGCAGTTCTTC.